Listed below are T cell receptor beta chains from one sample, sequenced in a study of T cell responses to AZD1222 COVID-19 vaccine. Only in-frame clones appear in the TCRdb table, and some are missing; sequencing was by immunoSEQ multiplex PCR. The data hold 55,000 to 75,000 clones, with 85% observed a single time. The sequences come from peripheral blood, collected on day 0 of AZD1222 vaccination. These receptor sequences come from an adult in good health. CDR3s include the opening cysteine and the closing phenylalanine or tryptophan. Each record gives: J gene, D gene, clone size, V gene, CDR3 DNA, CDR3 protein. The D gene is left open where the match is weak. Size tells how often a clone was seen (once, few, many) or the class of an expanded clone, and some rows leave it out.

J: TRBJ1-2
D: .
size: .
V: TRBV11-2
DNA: TGTGCCAGCAGCCCTGACGGGAACTATGGCTACACCTTC
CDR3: CASSPDGNYGYTF

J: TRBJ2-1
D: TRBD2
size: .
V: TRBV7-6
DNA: TGTGCCAGCAGCTTAGCGGCGGGGGGCGGGTTTGAGCAGTTCTTC
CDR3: CASSLAAGGGFEQFF

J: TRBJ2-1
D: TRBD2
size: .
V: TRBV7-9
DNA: TGTGCCAGCAGCTTTGCCCTAGCGGGATTCAATGAGCAGTTCTTC
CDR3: CASSFALAGFNEQFF

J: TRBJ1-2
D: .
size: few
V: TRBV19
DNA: TGTGCCAGTACTAATCTCTTGGGGGTGGCCACCTATGGCTACACCTTC
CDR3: CASTNLLGVATYGYTF

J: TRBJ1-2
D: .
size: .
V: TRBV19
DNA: TGTGCCAGTAGTGCTCACAGTTATGGCTACACCTTC
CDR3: CASSAHSYGYTF

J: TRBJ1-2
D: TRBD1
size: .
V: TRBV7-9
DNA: TGTGCCAGCAGCTCGTTATCTGGACAGGGGAGGCGCTATGGCTACACCTTC
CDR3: CASSSLSGQGRRYGYTF

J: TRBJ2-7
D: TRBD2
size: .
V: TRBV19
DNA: TGTGCCACTCAAGGGGGGCTAGCGGGAGGATACGAGCAGTACTTC
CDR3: CATQGGLAGGYEQYF

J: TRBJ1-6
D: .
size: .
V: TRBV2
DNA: TGTGCCAGTTCCGTGGGTCCTAACTCCCTCCACTTT
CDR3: CASSVGPNSLHF

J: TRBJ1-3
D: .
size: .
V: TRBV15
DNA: TGTGCCACCAGCAGAGACCATAGCTCTGGAAACACCATATATTTT
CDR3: CATSRDHSSGNTIYF

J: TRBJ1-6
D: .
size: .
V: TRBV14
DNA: TGTGCCAGCAGCCAAGGTGGGCGGTCCTATAATTCACCCCTCCACTTT
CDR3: CASSQGGRSYNSPLHF

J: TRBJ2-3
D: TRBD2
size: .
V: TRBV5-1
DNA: TGCGCCAGCAGCACACGAGCGGGGGGTGCTAGCACAGATACGCAGTATTTT
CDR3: CASSTRAGGASTDTQYF

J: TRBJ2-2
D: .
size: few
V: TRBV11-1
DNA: TGTGCCAGCAGCTATTTTATCGGGGAGCTGTTTTTT
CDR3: CASSYFIGELFF

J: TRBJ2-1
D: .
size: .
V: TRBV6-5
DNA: TGTGCCAGCAGACGGGCGACAGGGAGGAATGAGCAGTTCTTC
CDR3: CASRRATGRNEQFF

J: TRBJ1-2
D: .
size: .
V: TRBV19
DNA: TGTGCCAGTATCGAATCAAGTACGGAGAGCTATGGCTACACCTTC
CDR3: CASIESSTESYGYTF

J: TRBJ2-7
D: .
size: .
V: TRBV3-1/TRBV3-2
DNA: TGTGCCAGCAGCCAAGGCCCCAACTACGAGCAGTACTTC
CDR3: CASSQGPNYEQYF

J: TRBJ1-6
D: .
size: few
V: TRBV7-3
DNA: TGTGCCAGCAGCTTGGACAATTCTAACCCCCTCCACTTT
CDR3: CASSLDNSNPLHF

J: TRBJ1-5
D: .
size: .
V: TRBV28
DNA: TGTGCCAGCAGTTTATATCCAGGGGAGGATCAGCCCCAGCATTTT
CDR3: CASSLYPGEDQPQHF

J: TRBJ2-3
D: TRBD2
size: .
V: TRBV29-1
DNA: TGCAGCGTTCAACTAGCGTCGGGCACAGATACGCAGTATTTT
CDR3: CSVQLASGTDTQYF

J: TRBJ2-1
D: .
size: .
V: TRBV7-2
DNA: TGTGCCAGCAGCTTAGTGGCACAGTCTGAGCAGTTCTTC
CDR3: CASSLVAQSEQFF

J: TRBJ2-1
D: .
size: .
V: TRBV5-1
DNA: TGCGCCAGCAGCTTGATTGGGGGCCGCTCCTACAATGAGCAGTTCTTC
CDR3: CASSLIGGRSYNEQFF

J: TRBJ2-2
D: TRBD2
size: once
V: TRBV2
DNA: TGTGCCGTCAGACTAGCTGGCGGGGAGCTGTTTTTT
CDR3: CAVRLAGGELFF

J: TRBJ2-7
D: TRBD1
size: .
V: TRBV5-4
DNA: TGTGCCAGCAGCTTATTGGACAGGGGGCCCTCCTACGAGCAGTACTTC
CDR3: CASSLLDRGPSYEQYF

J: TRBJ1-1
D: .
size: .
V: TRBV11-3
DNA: TGTGCCAGCAGCTTAGAAGGGGTCTTTGGGGCCGGGGACACTGAAGCTTTCTTT
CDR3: CASSLEGVFGAGDTEAFF

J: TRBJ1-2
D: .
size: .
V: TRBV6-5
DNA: TGTGCCAGCAGTTACGTGGCAGAGACTAACTATGGCTACACCTTC
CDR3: CASSYVAETNYGYTF

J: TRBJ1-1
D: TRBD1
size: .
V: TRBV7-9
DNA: TGTGCCAGCAGCCCTGGGACAGGGCGGAACACTGAAGCTTTCTTT
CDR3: CASSPGTGRNTEAFF

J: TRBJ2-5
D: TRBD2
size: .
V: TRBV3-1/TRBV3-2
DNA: TGTGCCAGCAGCCCCGGACTAGCGGGCCTCCAAGAGACCCAGTACTTC
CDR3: CASSPGLAGLQETQYF

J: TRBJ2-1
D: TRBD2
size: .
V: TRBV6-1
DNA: TGTGCCAGCAGTGAACTAGCGGGAGACTACAATGAGCAGTTCTTC
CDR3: CASSELAGDYNEQFF

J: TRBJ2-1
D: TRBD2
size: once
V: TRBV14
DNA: TGTGCCAGCAGCCAAGTAGCGGGGGGGCCGCATGAGCAGTTCTTC
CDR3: CASSQVAGGPHEQFF

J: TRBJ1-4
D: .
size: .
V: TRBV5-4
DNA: TGTGCCAGCAGCTTCGAACAGGGAGTGACTAATGAAAAACTGTTTTTT
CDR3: CASSFEQGVTNEKLFF

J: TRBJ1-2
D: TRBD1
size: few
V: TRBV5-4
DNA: TGTGCCAGCAGCTCGGACAGGTCGTATGGCTACACCTTC
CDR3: CASSSDRSYGYTF

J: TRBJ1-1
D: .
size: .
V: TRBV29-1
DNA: TGCAGCGTCCCCCAGGGGCATTCAATGAACACTGAAGCTTTCTTT
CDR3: CSVPQGHSMNTEAFF

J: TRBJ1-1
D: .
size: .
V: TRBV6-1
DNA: TGTGCCAGCAGTGATATAAGGTCTATGAACACTGAAGCTTTCTTT
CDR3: CASSDIRSMNTEAFF

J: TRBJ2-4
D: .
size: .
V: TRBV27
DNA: TGTGCCAGCAGTTCCCCAGGTGATCGTGGAAACATTCAGTACTTC
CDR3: CASSSPGDRGNIQYF

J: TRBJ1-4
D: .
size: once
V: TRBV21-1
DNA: TGTGCCATCACTCCGGGACAGGAGAATGAAAAACTGTTTTTT
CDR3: CAITPGQENEKLFF

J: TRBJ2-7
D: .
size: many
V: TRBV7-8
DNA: TGTGCCAGCAGCTCGACAGGTCCGAACGAGCAGTACTTC
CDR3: CASSSTGPNEQYF

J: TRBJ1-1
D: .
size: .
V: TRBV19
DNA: TGTGCCAGTAGATGGGGTTCGGGATTCACTGAAGCTTTCTTT
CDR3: CASRWGSGFTEAFF

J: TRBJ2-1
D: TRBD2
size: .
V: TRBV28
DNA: TGTGCCACCCTAGCGGGCAGCTCCTACAATGAGCAGTTCTTC
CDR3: CATLAGSSYNEQFF

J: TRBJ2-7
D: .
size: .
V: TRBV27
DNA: TGTGCCAGCAGTTTAATAGCGGCAGCCAACGAGGAGCAGTACTTC
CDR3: CASSLIAAANEEQYF

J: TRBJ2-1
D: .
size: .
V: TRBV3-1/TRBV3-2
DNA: TGTGCCAGCAGCCCGGGAACCGGGACCTACAATGAGCAGTTCTTC
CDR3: CASSPGTGTYNEQFF

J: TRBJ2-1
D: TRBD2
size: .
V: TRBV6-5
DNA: TGTGCCAGCACTCTCTTGACGGGGGGAGGAGGTGAGCAGTTCTTC
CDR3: CASTLLTGGGGEQFF

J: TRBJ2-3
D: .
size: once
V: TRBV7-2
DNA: TGTGCCAGCAGCTGGGACTTTTCTACAGATACGCAGTATTTT
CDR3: CASSWDFSTDTQYF

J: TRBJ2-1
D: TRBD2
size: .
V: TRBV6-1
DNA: TGTGCCAGCAGTGATCAGCGGGGAATGATTGAGCAGTTCTTC
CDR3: CASSDQRGMIEQFF

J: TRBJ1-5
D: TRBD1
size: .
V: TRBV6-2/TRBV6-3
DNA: TGTGCCAGCAGTGCCCCAACAGGGGCTAGTCAGCCCCAGCATTTT
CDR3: CASSAPTGASQPQHF

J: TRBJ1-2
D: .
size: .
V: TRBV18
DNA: TGTGCCAGCCGACAGGCGGGCAGGGTTTATGGCTACACCTTC
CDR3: CASRQAGRVYGYTF

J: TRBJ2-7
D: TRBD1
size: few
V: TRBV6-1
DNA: TGTGCCAGCAGTGACCCTTACAGGGGTCCCGCTTGGAGGCACTTC
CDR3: CASSDPYRGPAWRHF

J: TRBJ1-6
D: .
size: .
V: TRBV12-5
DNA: TGTGCTAGTGGTTTAGGAGAATCACCCCTCCACTTT
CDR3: CASGLGESPLHF

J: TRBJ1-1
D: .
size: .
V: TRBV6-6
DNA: TGTGCCCATTGCAGGACGCGAGGCACTGAAGCTTTCTTT
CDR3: CAHCRTRGTEAFF

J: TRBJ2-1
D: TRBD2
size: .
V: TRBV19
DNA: TGTGCCAGTAGTATAGTCGGGACTAGCGGGATTTCCGTGGCTGAGCAGTTCTTC
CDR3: CASSIVGTSGISVAEQFF

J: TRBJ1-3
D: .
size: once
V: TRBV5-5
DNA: TGTGCCAGCAGCTCTGCAGGGAGAGGAAACACCATATATTTT
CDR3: CASSSAGRGNTIYF

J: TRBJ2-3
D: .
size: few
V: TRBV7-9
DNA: TGTGCCAGCAGCTCCTCGGGGGAAGATACGCAGTATTTT
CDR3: CASSSSGEDTQYF

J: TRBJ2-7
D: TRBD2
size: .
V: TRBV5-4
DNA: TGTGCCAGCAGCCTGGGGACTACACGGGTCTACGAGCAGTACTTC
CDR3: CASSLGTTRVYEQYF

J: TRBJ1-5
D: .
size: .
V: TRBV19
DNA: TGTGCCAGTAGGCAGGGAGAAGGCAGGGTAGGACAGCCCCAGCATTTT
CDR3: CASRQGEGRVGQPQHF